The clone carrying this T cell receptor beta chain has a single count. Assembly of TCR beta libraries relied on iRepertoire HTBI primers together with Arm-PCR of CDR3 regions. MiXCR, applied by TCRdb to the multiplex PCR reads, yields one record per CDR3 protein. Here the sample spans around 400,000 distinct CDR3 sequences, around a sixth being singletons. Time point here: newly diagnosed GD, antithyroid drugs for less than 3 months. Generation of the TCR library employed RNA extracted from PBMCs. With EDTA tubes as the receptacles, about 9 milliliters of peripheral blood were drawn. The data derive from a study of regulatory T cells in long-lasting Graves disease. This receptor was identified in a female donor with Graves disease. This specimen consisted of peripheral blood mononuclear cells (PBMCs), obtained at new diagnosis, from a patient treated with antithyroid drugs.

CDR3 region: CASLHRVRNEQFF. For the CDR3, the DNA is TGTGCCAGCCTACACAGGGTTCGCAATGAGCAGTTCTTC. The chain couples TRBV19 to TRBJ2-1; maybe TRBD1 (6 bases). The CDR3 runs to 13 residues. Between the trimmed V and J ends, which lost 9 bases and 6 bases, there was a span of 15 bases. CDR1 and CDR2 from the germline V gene are LNHDA and SQIVND (reference sequence).